This T cell receptor beta chain was identified during a study of blood T cells in healthy people across ages. Study-level results: Samples with more naive T cells showed higher observed beta diversity.

Primers used in a second PCR of roughly 7 to 11 cycles were a sample-barcoded 5' primer and a J-beta primer mix. TCRdb ran MiXCR on the 5' RACE reads and lists one entry per CDR3 protein. The sample holds 350,000 to 450,000 distinct CDR3 sequences, roughly half seen once. PBMCs were isolated at a quantity of at least 6.5 million per sample. Every sample gave at least 5 micrograms of total RNA when it was extracted. With respect to this clonotype: Antigen specificity is unknown.

Looked up from germline, CDR1 is MNHEY and CDR2 is SMNVEV (reference sequence). V lost 5 bases, J lost 6 bases, and 8 bases stayed unmatched. The CDR3 totals 15 residues. The sequence was obtained from a man in his sixties in good health. This sequence joins TRBV27 and TRBJ2-1; 9 bases agree with TRBD1. Sequencing was performed on blood. The CDR3 sequence is CASSRQRTGANEQFF. CDR3 sequence (DNA): TGTGCCAGCAGTCGGCAGAGGACAGGGGCCAATGAGCAGTTCTTC.